This T cell receptor (beta chain) was recorded in a study of blood T cell repertoires in COVID-19. Study as a whole: Some COVID-19 samples were acute and others convalescent; all came from the United States, Italy and Spain. PBMCs, B-cell-depleted T cells, or T cells provided the cDNA or gDNA that made up the material.

Germline assignment: CDR1 MNHNY and CDR2 SVGAGI (reference sequence). With V trimmed by 0 bases and J by 3 bases, 4 bases remained unmatched. The CDR3 has 16 amino acids. As processed by the authors: Estimation of nucleated cell counts relied on the amplification of reference gene primers. Measured with immunoSEQ multiplex PCR; TCRdb has only the in-frame clones, and not every one. V and J calls and clone size are those listed in that table; D and trimming were worked out from the DNA. The profile covers roughly 97,000 clones, with about 91% appearing a single time and roughly 6% taken by the ten largest.

The receptor was isolated from a human donor in a cohort sampled during active COVID-19. Sequencing was performed on peripheral blood. V and J are TRBV6-6 and TRBJ2-7; 11 nucleotides agree with TRBD2. CDR3 nucleotides: TGTGCCAGCAGTTACTCGATAACTAGCGGGGGCTACGAGCAGTACTTC. This sequence encodes CASSYSITSGGYEQYF.